The 15 T cell receptor beta chains reported below all come from one sample, sequenced in a study of preoperative IRX-2 immunotherapy in early breast cancer. TCRdb's table, derived via immunoSEQ multiplex PCR, lists solely in-frame clones and lacks some. The table records 35,000 to 40,000 clones, about four fifths of them present only once. The treatment was: preoperative locoregional IRX-2 cytokine immunotherapy. Specimen: lymph node tissue, collected after IRX-2 immunotherapy. The receptors stem from a human donor with breast cancer.

CDR3 in amino acids: CASSPHPENTEAFF. The CDR3 DNA reads as TGTGCCAGCAGCCCCCACCCCGAGAACACTGAAGCTTTCTTT. The chain carries TRBV7-6 and TRBJ1-1; D not resolved. The CDR3 is 14 residues long. Looked up from germline, CDR1 is SGHVS and CDR2 is FNYEAQ. V was shortened by 5 bases and J by 1 base, with 11 bases between the two germline ends.

The chain uses TRBV6-8 and TRBJ1-1; 8 bases match TRBD1. J was trimmed by 4 bases and V by 5 bases; bases with no gene match: 12. The CDR3 is 16 residues long. Germline V gives CDR1 MNHGY, CDR2 SAAAGT. This CDR3 is CASSGTTAGGGTEAFF. CDR3 DNA sequence: TGTGCCAGCAGTGGGACAACGGCAGGGGGCGGCACTGAAGCTTTCTTT.

This clone was counted only a few times. V is TRBV1 and J is TRBJ2-6; the table names TRBD2, a call not compared with the DNA. TRBV1 corresponds to a pseudogene. This CDR3 region has 19 residues. The CDR3 DNA reads as TGCGCCAGCAGCCAAGATTCGGGGGAAGTCCGCTCTGGGGCCAACGTCCTGACTTTC. This encodes CASSQDSGEVRSGANVLTF.

J is TRBJ1-2 and V is TRBV4-1; D gene ambiguous. Germline CDR1 and CDR2: MGHRA and YSYEKL. Trimming took off 1 base at V and 1 base at J, with 4 bases between the two ends. The CDR3 extends over 13 amino acids. The CDR3 DNA sequence: TGCGCCAGCAGCCAAGGCAATAACTATGGCTACACCTTC. This encodes CASSQGNNYGYTF.

The J gene is TRBJ2-3, the V gene TRBV10-1; D remains unclear. Per the germline V gene, CDR1 is WNHNN and CDR2 is SYGVQD (reference sequence). Trimming took off 4 bases at V and 1 base at J, with 6 bases between the two ends. CDR3 length: 13 amino acids. As DNA, the CDR3 is TGCGCCAGCAGTGGTGGGGGCACAGATACGCAGTATTTT. Its translation is CASSGGGTDTQYF.

V is TRBV6-8 and J is TRBJ1-5; no clear D. Germline V CDR1 and CDR2: MNHGY, SAAAGT. Trimming removed 5 bases from V and 4 bases from J, with 15 bases in between. The CDR3 sequence is 15 residues long. As DNA, the CDR3 is TGTGCCAGCAGTCGCCAATCGGGGAGAAATCAGCCCCAGCATTTT. This codes for CASSRQSGRNQPQHF.

V usage is TRBV10-2 and J usage is TRBJ2-3, with D unresolved. Germline V gene data show CDR1 as WSHSY and CDR2 as SAAADI. The V end was cut by 6 bases, the J end by 1 base, with 14 bases between. This CDR3 comprises 15 residues. The CDR3 spells CASRSDGLGTDTQYF. The DNA of the CDR3 is TGCGCCAGCAGAAGTGATGGCCTTGGCACAGATACGCAGTATTTT.

The CDR3 is CASMTGGSNGYTF. Written as DNA, the CDR3 is TGTGCCAGCATGACAGGGGGAAGTAATGGCTACACCTTC. The chain uses TRBV6-8 and TRBJ1-2; 9 bases line up with TRBD1. Trimming removed 7 bases from V and 6 bases from J; junction bases left unmatched: 6. Germline lookup yields CDR1 MNHGY and CDR2 SAAAGT. CDR3 length equals 13 residues.

The rearrangement links TRBV28 to TRBJ1-2; 8 nucleotides align to TRBD1. The CDR3 spans 13 residues. With 8 bases clipped from V and 4 bases from J, the junction kept 6 bases outside the gene matches. Germline V lookup: CDR1 MDHEN, CDR2 SYDVKM. The CDR3 loop is CASSTGVTYGYTF. DNA for the CDR3: TGTGCCAGCTCGACAGGGGTAACCTATGGCTACACCTTC.

The gene calls are TRBV28 and TRBJ1-1; no definite D call. The CDR3 contains 15 residues. Trimming took 4 bases from V and 1 from J, leaving 13 bases between them. Germline lookup yields CDR1 MDHEN and CDR2 SYDVKM. The CDR3 here is CASSSPRSQNTEAFF. The CDR3 DNA is TGTGCCAGCAGTTCCCCTCGATCTCAGAACACTGAAGCTTTCTTT.

DNA of the CDR3: TGCAGCGTTGAAGCGGGGGGGCCGGAGACCCAGTACTTC. This codes for CSVEAGGPETQYF. The chain links TRBV29-1 to TRBJ2-5, with 8 bases matching TRBD2. Germline trimming cut 1 base from V and 5 bases from J; bases unmatched to any gene: 3. Germline values: CDR1 SQVTM, CDR2 ANQGSEA. The CDR3 is 13 amino acids.

This sequence joins TRBV5-1 and TRBJ1-1; no firm D call. The V gene's germline CDR1 is SGHRS and CDR2 YFSETQ. V lost 2 bases, J lost 2 bases, and 10 bases lay in between. This CDR3 contains 14 residues. CDR3 protein: CASSFVGDNTEAFF. In DNA, the CDR3 is TGCGCCAGCAGCTTCGTCGGGGATAACACTGAAGCTTTCTTT.

V is TRBV23-1 and J is TRBJ2-2, with D possibly being TRBD1 (6 bases). TRBV23-1 has ORF status, its function being uncertain. The CDR3 runs 15 residues. V shed 6 bases and J shed 6 bases, with 17 bases lying between them. CDR3 region: CASSQDFRGAGELFF. CDR3 coding DNA: TGCGCCAGCAGCCAAGATTTCAGGGGAGCCGGGGAGCTGTTTTTT.

This chain links TRBV30 with TRBJ1-5, with TRBD1 as a possible D gene (5 bases). Germline values: CDR1 GTSNPN, CDR2 SVGIG (reference sequence). The CDR3 has 14 amino acids. Trimming left V 1 base short and J 1 base short, with 8 bases between. The CDR3 loop reads CAWSAGASNQPQHF. As DNA, the CDR3 is TGTGCCTGGAGTGCTGGGGCCAGCAATCAGCCCCAGCATTTT.

The chain employs TRBV5-1 and TRBJ2-5; TRBD1 matches 8 bases. J gave up 1 base and V 7 bases, and 9 bases lay outside the gene matches. CDR3 length: 15 amino acids. Germline loops: CDR1 SGHRS, CDR2 YFSETQ. CDR3 sequence (DNA): TGCGCCAGCGCCCTGCTACAGGGGGTCCAAGAGACCCAGTACTTC. It encodes CASALLQGVQETQYF.